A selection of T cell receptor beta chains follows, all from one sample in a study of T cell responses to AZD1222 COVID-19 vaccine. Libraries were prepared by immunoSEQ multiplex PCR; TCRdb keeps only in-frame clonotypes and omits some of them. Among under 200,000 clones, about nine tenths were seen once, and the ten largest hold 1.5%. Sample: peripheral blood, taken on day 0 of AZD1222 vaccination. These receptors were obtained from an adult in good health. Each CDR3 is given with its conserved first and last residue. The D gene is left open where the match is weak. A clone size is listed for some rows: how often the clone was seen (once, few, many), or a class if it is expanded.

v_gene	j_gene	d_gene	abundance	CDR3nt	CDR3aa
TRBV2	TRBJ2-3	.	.	TGTGCCAGCAGTGATCAGACAGCGCCTAGCACAGATACGCAGTATTTT	CASSDQTAPSTDTQYF
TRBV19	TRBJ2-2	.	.	TGTGCCAGTAGTACGACAGGGCGGGGTAGGACCGGGGAGCTGTTTTTT	CASSTTGRGRTGELFF
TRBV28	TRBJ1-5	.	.	TGTGCCAGCAGCATAAACCCCCAGCCCCAGCATTTT	CASSINPQPQHF
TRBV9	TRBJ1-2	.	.	TGTGCCAGCAGCGGCCCTGGGGATGGCTACACCTTC	CASSGPGDGYTF
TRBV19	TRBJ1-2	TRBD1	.	TGTGCCAGTAGTATAGCCGCCGGGACAGAGAGGGGCTACACCTTC	CASSIAAGTERGYTF
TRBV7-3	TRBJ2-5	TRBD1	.	TGTGCCAGCAGCATGGGACAGAAAGAGACCCAGTACTTC	CASSMGQKETQYF
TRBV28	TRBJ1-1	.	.	TGTGCCAGCAGGACCTTAACGGCTGAAGCTTTCTTT	CASRTLTAEAFF
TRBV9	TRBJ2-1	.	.	TGTGCCAGCAGCGTAGTGTCTACGGTCAATGAGCAGTTCTTC	CASSVVSTVNEQFF
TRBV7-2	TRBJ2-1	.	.	TGTGCCAGCAGTCCCAGGTGGAAGGGCCGGGGGATAGACAATGAGCAGTTCTTC	CASSPRWKGRGIDNEQFF
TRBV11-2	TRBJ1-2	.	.	TGTGCCAGCAGCCTCCAGACAGCTTATGGCTACACCTTC	CASSLQTAYGYTF
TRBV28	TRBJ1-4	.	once	TGTGCCAGCGCCGCGAAGGGGAATGAAAAACTGTTTTTT	CASAAKGNEKLFF
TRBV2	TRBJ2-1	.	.	TGTGCCAGCAGGGGCTTAAGTTGGGGGAATGAGCAGTTCTTC	CASRGLSWGNEQFF
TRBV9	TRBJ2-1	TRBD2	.	TGTGCCAGCAGCGTTAGCGGGGGGGCGAGAAACAATGAGCAGTTCTTC	CASSVSGGARNNEQFF
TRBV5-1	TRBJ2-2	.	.	TGCGCCAGCAGCTTGAGGTCGGGGTTGATACCCGGGGAGCTGTTTTTT	CASSLRSGLIPGELFF
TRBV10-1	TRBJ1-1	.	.	TGCGCCAGCACCCTCCGAAGTGTTCAGCAGAAATCATTCATGAACACTGAAGCTTTCTTT	CASTLRSVQQKSFMNTEAFF